This TCR beta chain is from a study of blood T cell repertoires in COVID-19. Study in general: COVID-19 samples from acute and convalescent phases originated in the United States, Italy and Spain. From T cells, B-cell-depleted T cells, or PBMCs came the material, which was cDNA or gDNA.

Seattle cases were enrolled at active infection and followed longitudinally. In the original analysis: Amplified reference gene primers provided the basis for estimating nucleated cell counts. Data came from immunoSEQ multiplex PCR; TCRdb stores just in-frame clones and leaves some out. V and J calls and clone size are copied from that table; D and trimming were computed from the DNA. The repertoire holds roughly 230,000 clones, with 75% to 85% as singletons. Germline CDR1 and CDR2: SGDLS and YYNGEE. Trimming at V came to 6 bases and at J to 7 bases, leaving 10 bases not matched to a gene. CDR3 length: 15 amino acids.

The sample taken for sequencing was peripheral blood. This receptor was obtained from a man between 45 and 60 years old with COVID-19, enrolled during active disease. The chain recombines TRBV9 with TRBJ1-6, with TRBD1 identical over 7 bases. The CDR3 nucleotides are TGTGCCAGCAACACCCACGGGACAGAGAATTCACCCCTCCACTTT. Its translation is CASNTHGTENSPLHF.